These 18 T cell receptor beta chains share one sample of origin, sequenced in a study of T-cell reconstitution after alpha-beta-depleted transplantation in children. Using unique molecular identifiers, the investigators prepared the TCRbeta library. TCRdb re-derived calls from the PCR reads in MiXCR, one entry per CDR3 protein. The data hold 300,000 to 400,000 distinct CDR3 sequences, with about a quarter observed a single time. The specimen was PBMCs, mostly from graft donor cells, collected 180 days after TCRalphabeta/CD19-depleted stem cell transplant. These receptors all come from a male patient between 5 and 17 years old who had a stem cell transplant for acute lymphoblastic leukemia, so the T cells may come from the graft donor.

The CDR3 sequence: CASSLRDRGIGPPNYGYTF. The CDR3 region has the DNA TGCGCCAGCAGCCTGCGGGACAGGGGAATAGGCCCTCCTAACTATGGCTACACCTTC. This chain connects TRBV4-1 to TRBJ1-2, with TRBD1 matching over 10 bases. From germline, CDR1 is MGHRA and CDR2 YSYEKL. The CDR3 sequence is 19 residues long. V was pared by 4 bases and J by 0 bases, with 14 bases of the junction left unmatched.

The sample holds a few counts of this clonotype. The chain combines TRBV5-1 with TRBJ2-4; D is unclear. V was pared by 1 base and J by 2 bases, with 13 bases between. There are 16 residues in the CDR3. The germline gives CDR1 SGHRS, CDR2 YFSETQ. Here the CDR3 DNA reads TGCGCCAGCAGCTTGCGGGTCCCCGGGTCCAAAAACATTCAGTACTTC. It specifies CASSLRVPGSKNIQYF.

This clonotype was seen only a few times. The V call is TRBV20-1, the J call TRBJ2-1, with TRBD2 identical over 9 bases. The trim removed 3 bases at V and 3 bases at J, leaving 3 bases unmatched. The CDR3 loop spans 14 amino acids. CDR1 DFQATT and CDR2 SNEGSKA come from the germline V gene (reference sequence). CDR3 bases: TGCAGTGCTAGCCTAGCGGGACGCTACAATGAGCAGTTCTTC. Its translation: CSASLAGRYNEQFF.

This clonotype has a single count. The chain employs TRBV7-9 and TRBJ2-1, with 9 nucleotides matching TRBD1. The length of the CDR3 is 17 residues. Germline values: CDR1 SEHNR, CDR2 FQNEAQ (reference sequence). After removal of 1 base from V and 8 bases from J, the junction contained 12 bases not matched to a gene. For the CDR3, the DNA is TGTGCCAGCAGCTTAGAAATTTGGGACAGGGTCGGAGATGAGCAGTTCTTC. Protein: CASSLEIWDRVGDEQFF.

The V and J genes are TRBV25-1 and TRBJ2-7, with TRBD1 identical over 9 bases. Germline V gene data show CDR1 as MGHDK and CDR2 as SYGVNS. This CDR3 contains 14 residues. Germline trimming cut 2 bases from V and 7 bases from J; bases unmatched to any gene: 6. CDR3 in DNA: TGTGCCAGCAGTGAACCGGGACAGGGCCAAGAGCAGTACTTC. Protein: CASSEPGQGQEQYF.

The rearrangement links TRBV20-1 to TRBJ2-7, with 12 bases identical to TRBD2. CDR1 and CDR2 from the germline V gene are DFQATT and SNEGSKA (reference sequence). CDR3 length: 18 residues. Written as DNA, the CDR3 is TGCAGGGGCCCGGCTCCTAGCGGGAGGGCCCTTAGGTCCTACGAGCAGTACTTC. Its protein product is CRGPAPSGRALRSYEQYF.

The gene calls are TRBV3-1 and TRBJ1-2, with TRBD1 matching 8 bases. CDR3 size: 16 residues. V was clipped by 1 base and J by 4 bases; unmatched bases: 8. CDR1 is LGHDT and CDR2 is YNNKEL in the germline V gene (reference sequence). For the CDR3, the DNA is TGTGCCAGCAGCCAAGGCCCTGAGACAGGGGCCTATGGCTACACCTTC. It yields the protein CASSQGPETGAYGYTF.

Written as DNA, the CDR3 is TGTGCTAGTGGTTCGCGGGGCACAGATACGCAGTATTTT. It yields the protein CASGSRGTDTQYF. V is TRBV12-5 and J is TRBJ2-3, with D possibly matching TRBD2 (5 bases). This CDR3 is built from 13 residues. V was shortened by 4 bases and J by 1 base, with 6 bases between the two germline ends. The germline gives CDR1 LGHNT, CDR2 FRNRAP.

This clonotype was found a few times. V usage is TRBV11-2 and J usage is TRBJ2-1, with D maybe TRBD2 (5 bases). The CDR3 consists of 15 residues. Trimming removed 5 bases from V and 0 bases from J, with 11 bases in between. CDR1 and CDR2 (germline): SGHAT, FQNNGV. CDR3 in amino acids: CASSPTAGSYNEQFF. The CDR3 DNA sequence: TGTGCCAGCAGCCCCACGGCGGGCTCCTACAATGAGCAGTTCTTC. Using reference TRBV11-2 and TRBJ2-1 for the parts outside the CDR3, the full variable domain is EAGVAQSPRYKIIEKRQSVAFWCNPISGHATLYWYQQILGQGPKLLIQFQNNGVVDDSQLPKDRFSAERLKGVDSTLKIQPAKLEDSAVYLCASSPTAGSYNEQFFGPGTRLTVL.

The chain recombines TRBV2 with TRBJ2-6, with D possibly TRBD2 on 6 matching bases. Germline lookup yields CDR1 SNHLY and CDR2 FYNNEI. There are 18 residues in the CDR3. V lost 3 bases to trimming and J lost 0 bases, with 15 bases between them. CDR3 residues: CASSERAGPYSGANVLTF. The CDR3 DNA sequence: TGTGCCAGCAGTGAGCGTGCGGGACCTTACTCTGGGGCCAACGTCCTGACTTTC.

This chain joins TRBV20-1 and TRBJ2-1; 7 nucleotides agree with TRBD2. Germline lookup yields CDR1 DFQATT and CDR2 SNEGSKA (reference sequence). The length of the CDR3 is 16 residues. With V trimmed by 5 bases and J by 5 bases, 15 bases remained unmatched. The CDR3 sequence is CSALRGKAGVHNEQFF. The DNA for the CDR3 is TGCAGTGCTTTGAGAGGTAAGGCGGGAGTTCACAATGAGCAGTTCTTC.

As regards this clonotype: At one end the junction does not follow the germline gene, possibly because of a read error. This chain uses TRBV5-1 with TRBJ1-6; 9 nucleotides align to TRBD1. Germline assignment: CDR1 SGHRS and CDR2 YFSETQ. This CDR3 region has 17 residues. Here the CDR3 DNA reads TGCGCCAGCAGCGGATTGATTAGGACAGGGGAAAATTCACCCCACCACTTT. Protein product: CASSGLIRTGENSPHHF.

This clonotype occurred once. The chain combines TRBV18 with TRBJ2-7; TRBD2 is a possible D gene (5 bases). Looked up from germline, CDR1 is KGHSH and CDR2 is LQKENI. V was pared by 6 bases and J by 0 bases, with 18 bases between. The CDR3 runs 16 residues. CDR3: CASSSVRRLYSYEQYF. The CDR3 nucleotides are TGTGCCAGCTCGTCGGTACGGAGGCTTTACTCCTACGAGCAGTACTTC.

This clonotype showed up just a few times. J is TRBJ2-2 and V is TRBV7-9, with D uncertain. The CDR3 covers 15 residues. Germline loops: CDR1 SEHNR, CDR2 FQNEAQ (reference sequence). Trimming left V 3 bases short and J 8 bases short, with 16 bases between. CDR3 sequence reads: CASSFRDPRLGELFF. DNA of the CDR3: TGTGCCAGCAGCTTCCGAGACCCCCGTCTTGGGGAGCTGTTTTTT.

This clonotype was seen a few times. V usage is TRBV5-1 and J usage is TRBJ2-2; TRBD1 matches at 7 bases. CDR3 length: 17 residues. Trimming removed 0 bases from V and 3 bases from J; junction bases left unmatched: 8. Germline V CDR1 and CDR2: SGHRS, YFSETQ. For the CDR3, the DNA is TGCGCCAGCAGCTTGGGACAGGGATGGTATGACACCGGGGAGCTGTTTTTT. Its translation is CASSLGQGWYDTGELFF.

The rearrangement uses TRBV27 and TRBJ2-6; no reliable D call. The V and J ends lost 2 bases and 0 bases respectively, with 8 bases between them. Per the germline V gene, CDR1 is MNHEY and CDR2 is SMNVEV (reference sequence). The CDR3 is 16 residues long. This CDR3 is CASSLVGRSGANVLTF. Here the CDR3 DNA reads TGTGCCAGCAGTTTAGTGGGCCGCTCTGGGGCCAACGTCCTGACTTTC. The variable domain in full, with the rest retrieved from reference TRBV27 and TRBJ2-6, is EAQVTQNPRYLITVTGKKLTVTCSQNMNHEYMSWYRQDPGLGLRQIYYSMNVEVTDKGDVPEGYKVSRKEKRNFPLILESPSPNQTSLYFCASSLVGRSGANVLTFGAGSRLTVL.

This chain joins TRBV29-1 and TRBJ2-2; D might be TRBD2 (6 bases). The CDR3 covers 16 residues. Trimming took 4 bases from V and 4 from J, leaving 19 bases between them. Germline CDR1 and CDR2: SQVTM and ANQGSEA. In DNA form, the CDR3 reads TGCAGCGTTGCCGGGTCCTGGAGGGCGAGCACCGGGGAGCTGTTTTTT. It is translated as CSVAGSWRASTGELFF.

V usage is TRBV28 and J usage is TRBJ2-1; 7 nucleotides match TRBD1. Germline CDR1 is MDHEN and CDR2 is SYDVKM. V lost 3 bases and J lost 1; bases outside the gene matches: 9. The CDR3 consists of 17 residues. CDR3 region: CASSFPRDRVSYNEQFF. CDR3 nucleotides: TGTGCCAGCAGTTTCCCACGCGACAGGGTTTCCTACAATGAGCAGTTCTTC. Combining the CDR3 with reference TRBV28 and TRBJ2-1 gives the whole variable domain DVKVTQSSRYLVKRTGEKVFLECVQDMDHENMFWYRQDPGLGLRLIYFSYDVKMKEKGDIPEGYSVSREKKERFSLILESASTNQTSMYLCASSFPRDRVSYNEQFFGPGTRLTVL.